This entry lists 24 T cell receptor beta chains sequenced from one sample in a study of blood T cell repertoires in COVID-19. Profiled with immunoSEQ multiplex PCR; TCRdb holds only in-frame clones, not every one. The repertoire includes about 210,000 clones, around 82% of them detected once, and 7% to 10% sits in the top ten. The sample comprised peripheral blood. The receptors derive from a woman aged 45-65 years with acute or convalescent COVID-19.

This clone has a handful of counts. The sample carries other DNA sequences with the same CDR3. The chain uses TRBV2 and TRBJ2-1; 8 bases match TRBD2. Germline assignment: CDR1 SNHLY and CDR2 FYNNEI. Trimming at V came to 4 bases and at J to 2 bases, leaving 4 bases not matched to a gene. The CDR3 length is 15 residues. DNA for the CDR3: TGTGCCAGCAGTGGCGGGACTAGGGCCTACAATGAGCAGTTCTTC. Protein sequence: CASSGGTRAYNEQFF.

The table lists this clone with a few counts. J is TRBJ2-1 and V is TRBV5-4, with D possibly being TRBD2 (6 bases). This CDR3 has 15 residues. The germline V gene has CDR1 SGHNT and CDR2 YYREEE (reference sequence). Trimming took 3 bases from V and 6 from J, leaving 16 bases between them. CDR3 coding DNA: TGTGCCAGCAGCTCCCCCATGGGGGGACGCAATGAGCAGTTCTTC. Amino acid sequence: CASSSPMGGRNEQFF.

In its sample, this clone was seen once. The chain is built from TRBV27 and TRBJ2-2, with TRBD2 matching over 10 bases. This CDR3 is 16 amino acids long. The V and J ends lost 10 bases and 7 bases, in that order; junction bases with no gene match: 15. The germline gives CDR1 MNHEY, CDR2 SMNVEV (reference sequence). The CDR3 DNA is TGTGCCATGCAGGGACTAGCGCGCCCCGTTAGCGGGGAGCTGTTTTTT. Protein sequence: CAMQGLARPVSGELFF.

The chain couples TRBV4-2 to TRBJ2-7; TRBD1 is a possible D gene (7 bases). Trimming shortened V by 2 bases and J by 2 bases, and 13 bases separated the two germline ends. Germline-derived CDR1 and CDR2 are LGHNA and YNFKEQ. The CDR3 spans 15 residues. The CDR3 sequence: CASSQPDREAYEQYF. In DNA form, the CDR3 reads TGTGCCAGCAGCCAACCTGACAGGGAGGCCTACGAGCAGTACTTC.

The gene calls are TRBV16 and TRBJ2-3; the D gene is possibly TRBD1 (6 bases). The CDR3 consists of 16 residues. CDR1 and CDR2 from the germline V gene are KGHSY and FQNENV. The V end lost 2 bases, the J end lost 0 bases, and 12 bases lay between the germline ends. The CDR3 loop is CASSQGDTSSTDTQYF. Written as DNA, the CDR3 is TGTGCCAGCAGCCAAGGGGACACCTCTAGCACAGATACGCAGTATTTT.

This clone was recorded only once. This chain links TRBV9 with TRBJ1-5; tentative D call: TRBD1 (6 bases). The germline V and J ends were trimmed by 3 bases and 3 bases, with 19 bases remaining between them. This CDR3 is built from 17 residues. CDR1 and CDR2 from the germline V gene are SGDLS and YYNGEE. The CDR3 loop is CASSGISGGRDNQPQHF. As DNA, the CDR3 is TGTGCCAGCAGCGGGATTTCGGGGGGCAGGGACAATCAGCCCCAGCATTTT.

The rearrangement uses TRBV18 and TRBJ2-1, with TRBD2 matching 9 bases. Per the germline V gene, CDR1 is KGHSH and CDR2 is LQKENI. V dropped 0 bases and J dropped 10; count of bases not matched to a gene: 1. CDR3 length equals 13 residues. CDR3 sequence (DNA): TGTGCCAGCTCACCACCTAGCGGGAGCGAGCAGTTCTTC. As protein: CASSPPSGSEQFF.

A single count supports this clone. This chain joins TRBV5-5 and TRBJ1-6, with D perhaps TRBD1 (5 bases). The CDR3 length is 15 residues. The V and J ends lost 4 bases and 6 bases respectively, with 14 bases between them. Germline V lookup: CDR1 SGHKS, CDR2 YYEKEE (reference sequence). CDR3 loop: CASSNPGGVNSPLHF. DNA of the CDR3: TGTGCCAGCAGCAATCCGGGGGGTGTTAATTCACCCCTCCACTTT.

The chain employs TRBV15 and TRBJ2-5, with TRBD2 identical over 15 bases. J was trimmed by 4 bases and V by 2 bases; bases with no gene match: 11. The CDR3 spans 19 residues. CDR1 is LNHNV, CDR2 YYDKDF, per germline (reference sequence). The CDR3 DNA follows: TGTGCCACCAGCAGAACCTTAGGACTAGCGGGAGGGTCGGCAGAGACCCAGTACTTC. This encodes CATSRTLGLAGGSAETQYF.

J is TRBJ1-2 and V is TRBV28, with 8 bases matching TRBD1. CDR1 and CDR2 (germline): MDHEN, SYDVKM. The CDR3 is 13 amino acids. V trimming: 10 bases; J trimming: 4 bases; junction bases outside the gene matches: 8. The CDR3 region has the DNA TGTGCCATCTCGGACAGGGTTGTCTATGGCTACACCTTC. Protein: CAISDRVVYGYTF.

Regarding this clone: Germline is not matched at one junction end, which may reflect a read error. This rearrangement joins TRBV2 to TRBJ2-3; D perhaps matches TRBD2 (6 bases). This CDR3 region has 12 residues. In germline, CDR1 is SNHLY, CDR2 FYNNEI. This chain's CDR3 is CASSERERTKGF. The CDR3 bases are TGTGCCAGCAGTGAGAGGGAGCGGACTAAGGGTTTT. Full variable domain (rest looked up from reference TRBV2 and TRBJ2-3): EPEVTQTPSHQVTQMGQEVILRCVPISNHLYFYWYRQILGQKVEFLVSFYNNEISEKSEIFDDQFSVERPDGSNFTLKIRSTKLEDSAMYFCASSERERTKGFGPGTRLTVL.

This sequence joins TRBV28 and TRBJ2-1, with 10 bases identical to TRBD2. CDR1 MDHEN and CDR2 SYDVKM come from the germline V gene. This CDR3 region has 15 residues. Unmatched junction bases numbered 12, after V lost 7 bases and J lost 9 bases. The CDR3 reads CASTGGLAGDTEQFF. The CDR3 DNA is TGTGCCAGCACCGGGGGGCTAGCGGGAGATACTGAGCAGTTCTTC.

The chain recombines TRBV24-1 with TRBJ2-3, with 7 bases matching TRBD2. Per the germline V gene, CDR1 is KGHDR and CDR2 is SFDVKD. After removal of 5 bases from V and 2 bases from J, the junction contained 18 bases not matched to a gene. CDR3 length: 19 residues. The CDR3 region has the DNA TGTGCCACCAGTGGAAAGCCGACTAGCCGTGATGCCACCACAGATACGCAGTATTTT. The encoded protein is CATSGKPTSRDATTDTQYF.

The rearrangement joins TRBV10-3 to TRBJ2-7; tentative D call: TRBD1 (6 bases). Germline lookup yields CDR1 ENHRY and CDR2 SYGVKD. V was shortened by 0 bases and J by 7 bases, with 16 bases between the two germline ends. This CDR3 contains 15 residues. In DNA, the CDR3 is TGTGCCATCAGTGAGTCAGGGGCAGGGGTAGGAGAGCAGTACTTC. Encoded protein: CAISESGAGVGEQYF.

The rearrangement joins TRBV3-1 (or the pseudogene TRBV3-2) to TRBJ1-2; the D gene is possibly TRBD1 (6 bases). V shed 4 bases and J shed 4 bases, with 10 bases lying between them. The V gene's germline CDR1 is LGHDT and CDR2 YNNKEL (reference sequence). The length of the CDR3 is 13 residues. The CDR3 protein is CASSPQGFYGYTF. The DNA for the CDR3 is TGTGCCAGCAGCCCACAGGGATTCTATGGCTACACCTTC.

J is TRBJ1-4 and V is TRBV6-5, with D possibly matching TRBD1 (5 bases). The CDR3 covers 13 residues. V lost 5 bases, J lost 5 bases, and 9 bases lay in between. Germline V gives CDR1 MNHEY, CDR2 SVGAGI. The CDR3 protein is CASSQGLNEKLFF. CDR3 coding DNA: TGTGCCAGCAGTCAGGGCTTGAATGAAAAACTGTTTTTT.

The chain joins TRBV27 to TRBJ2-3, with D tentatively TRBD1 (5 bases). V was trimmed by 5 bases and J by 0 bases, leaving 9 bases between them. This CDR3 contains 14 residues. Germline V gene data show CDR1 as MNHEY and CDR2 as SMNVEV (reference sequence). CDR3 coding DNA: TGTGCCAGCAGTCTGACAGTTAGCACAGATACGCAGTATTTT. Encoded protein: CASSLTVSTDTQYF.

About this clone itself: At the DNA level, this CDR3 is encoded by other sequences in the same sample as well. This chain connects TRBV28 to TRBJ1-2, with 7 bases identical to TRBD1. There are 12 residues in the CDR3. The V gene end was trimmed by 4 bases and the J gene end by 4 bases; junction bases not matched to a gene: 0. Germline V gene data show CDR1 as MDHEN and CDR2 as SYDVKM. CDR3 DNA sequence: TGTGCCAGCAGTTCAGGGGGCTATGGCTACACCTTC. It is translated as CASSSGGYGYTF.

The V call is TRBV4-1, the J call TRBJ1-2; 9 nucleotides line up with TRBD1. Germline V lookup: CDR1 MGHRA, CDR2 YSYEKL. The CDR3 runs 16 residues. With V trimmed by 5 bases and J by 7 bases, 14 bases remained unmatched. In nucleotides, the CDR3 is TGCGCCAGCAGCGGAGGAATCGTACAGGGGGCAGGTGGCTACACCTTC. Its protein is CASSGGIVQGAGGYTF.

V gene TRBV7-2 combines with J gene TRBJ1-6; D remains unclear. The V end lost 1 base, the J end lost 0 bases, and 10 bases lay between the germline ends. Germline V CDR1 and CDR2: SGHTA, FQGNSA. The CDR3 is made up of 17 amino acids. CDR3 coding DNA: TGTGCCAGCAGCTTAGAGGCAAGGAGCTCCTATAATTCACCCCTCCACTTT. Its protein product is CASSLEARSSYNSPLHF.

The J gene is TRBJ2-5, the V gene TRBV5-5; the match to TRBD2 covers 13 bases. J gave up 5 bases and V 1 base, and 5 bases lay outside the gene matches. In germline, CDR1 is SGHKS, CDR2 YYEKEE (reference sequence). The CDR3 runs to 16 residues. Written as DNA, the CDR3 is TGTGCCAGCAGCTTGACCGGGACTAGCGGGACGGAGACCCAGTACTTC. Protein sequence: CASSLTGTSGTETQYF.

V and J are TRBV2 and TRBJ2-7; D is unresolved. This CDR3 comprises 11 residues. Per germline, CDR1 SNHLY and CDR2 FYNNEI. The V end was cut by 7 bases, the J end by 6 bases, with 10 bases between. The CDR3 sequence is CASMLGGEQYF. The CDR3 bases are TGTGCCAGCATGTTAGGCGGCGAGCAGTACTTC.

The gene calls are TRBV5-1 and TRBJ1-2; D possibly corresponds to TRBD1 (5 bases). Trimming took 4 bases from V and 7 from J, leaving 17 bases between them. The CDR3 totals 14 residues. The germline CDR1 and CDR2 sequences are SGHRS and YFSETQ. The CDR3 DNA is TGCGCCAGCAGCCACGAAGGTGGGGCGGCTGGCTACACCTTC. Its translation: CASSHEGGAAGYTF.

This chain's CDR3 is CASSLDRDSGGYTF. As DNA, the CDR3 is TGTGCCAGCAGCTTAGACAGGGATAGTGGCGGCTACACCTTC. The chain has TRBV7-2 and TRBJ1-2, with D tentatively TRBD1 (6 bases). The V and J ends lost 1 base and 8 bases respectively, with 14 bases between them. Germline V gene sequence: CDR1 SGHTA, CDR2 FQGNSA. The CDR3 is 14 amino acids.